What follows are 2 T cell receptor beta chains derived from one specimen sequenced in a study of blood T cell repertoires in COVID-19 (dated by TCRdb to 2018 to 2020). Libraries were built with the immunoSEQ multiplex PCR assay. TCRdb holds this immuneACCESS table with in-frame rearrangements only. Some clones are missing; in checked studies, unresolved V genes explain under half, and the rest has no known cause. The sample profile shows 310,000 or so clones; 86% of them were found once. The ten largest clones add up to 1.6% of the sample. Material for sequencing was peripheral blood. Receptor source: a woman in her 50s with acute or convalescent COVID-19.

DNA of the CDR3: TGTGCCTGGGGACAGGGGGCGACTGAAGCTTTCTTT. Translated: CAWGQGATEAFF. The chain employs TRBV30 and TRBJ1-1; 11 positions agree with TRBD1. V was pared by 5 bases and J by 5 bases, with 1 base of the junction left unmatched. Germline lookup yields CDR1 GTSNPN and CDR2 SVGIG (reference sequence). This CDR3 has 12 amino acids.

The V and J genes are TRBV6-2 or TRBV6-3 and TRBJ1-1; the match to TRBD1 covers 8 bases. The junction had 2 bases not matched to a gene; V was cut back by 5 bases and J by 0 bases. The CDR3 is 14 amino acids. The germline V gene encodes CDR1 MNHEY and CDR2 SVGEGT. The CDR3 sequence is CASSPRGLNTEAFF. The CDR3 nucleotides are TGTGCCAGCAGTCCCAGGGGGCTGAACACTGAAGCTTTCTTT.